These T cell receptor beta chains were read from a single sample in a study of T cell responses to AZD1222 COVID-19 vaccine. TCRdb keeps only in-frame clones here, not all; method: immunoSEQ multiplex PCR. The table lists about 94,000 clones, about 85% of them singletons. Sample: peripheral blood, taken 28 days after the second AZD1222 dose. These receptors came from an adult who received the AZD1222 COVID-19 vaccine. Each CDR3 is given with its conserved first and last residue. D genes are given only for firm matches. Clone size is given for some rows only: seen once, a few or many times, or a class if the clone is expanded.

CDR3aa | CDR3nt | abundance | d_gene | j_gene | v_gene
CASSLDLPVGQTHQETQYF | TGTGCCAGCAGCTTAGATCTTCCGGTTGGACAGACACACCAAGAGACCCAGTACTTC | once | - | TRBJ2-5 | TRBV11-3
CASSPDLGRGLYEQYF | TGCGCCAGCAGCCCAGACCTTGGGAGGGGGTTGTACGAGCAGTACTTC | - | - | TRBJ2-7 | TRBV5-1
CASSLGVGTTNEQFF | TGTGCCAGCAGCTTAGGAGTTGGCACGACCAATGAGCAGTTCTTC | - | - | TRBJ2-1 | TRBV11-2
CASSGGTPGILPQHF | TGTGCCAGCAGTGGAGGGACCCCCGGGATTTTGCCCCAGCATTTT | - | - | TRBJ1-5 | TRBV2
CASSSRSLGETQYF | TGTGCCAGCAGCTCCCGGTCACTCGGGGAGACCCAGTACTTC | - | - | TRBJ2-5 | TRBV7-8
CAWSTGIGSTGELFF | TGTGCCTGGAGTACAGGGATCGGGTCCACCGGGGAGCTGTTTTTT | - | - | TRBJ2-2 | TRBV30
CASSLQGGDEKLFF | TGTGCCAGCTCACTACAGGGAGGGGATGAAAAACTGTTTTTT | - | - | TRBJ1-4 | TRBV18
CASSQVDRVNEQFF | TGTGCCAGCAGCCAAGTGGACAGGGTAAATGAGCAGTTCTTC | - | TRBD1 | TRBJ2-1 | TRBV14
CASSPEPGLATATQYF | TGCGCCAGCAGCCCGGAGCCGGGACTAGCTACCGCGACCCAGTACTTC | - | TRBD2 | TRBJ2-5 | TRBV5-1
CASSQTDDYGYTF | TGTGCCAGCAGCCAGACAGACGACTATGGCTACACCTTC | - | - | TRBJ1-2 | TRBV3-1/TRBV3-2
CSVARDRGQPQHF | TGCAGCGTCGCCCGGGACAGGGGTCAGCCCCAGCATTTT | once | TRBD1 | TRBJ1-5 | TRBV29-1
CASSSLLAGAYNEQFF | TGTGCCAGCAGCTCGCTACTAGCGGGGGCGTACAATGAGCAGTTCTTC | - | TRBD2 | TRBJ2-1 | TRBV11-2
CASSPPTYRGQTYNEQFF | TGTGCCAGCTCACCACCGACCTACAGGGGCCAAACCTACAATGAGCAGTTCTTC | - | TRBD1 | TRBJ2-1 | TRBV18
CASSSVAGSGLSGYTF | TGCGCCAGCAGCTCGGTCGCTGGGTCGGGACTGAGTGGCTACACCTTC | - | - | TRBJ1-2 | TRBV5-1
CASGWTLGTGGVGNTEAFF | TGTGCTAGTGGTTGGACCCTTGGGACAGGAGGGGTTGGAAACACTGAAGCTTTCTTT | once | TRBD1 | TRBJ1-1 | TRBV12-5
CASSPGPNSPLHF | TGTGCCAGCAGTCCGGGCCCTAATTCACCCCTCCACTTT | - | - | TRBJ1-6 | TRBV27
CATSLPGLLKQFF | TGTGCCACCAGTCTTCCGGGTCTTCTTAAGCAGTTCTTC | - | - | TRBJ2-1 | TRBV24-1
CATSDRQVSEQFF | TGTGCCACCAGTGACCGACAGGTATCTGAGCAGTTCTTC | - | - | TRBJ2-1 | TRBV24-1
CASSLRKREGEQYF | TGTGCCAGCAGCTTAAGGAAGCGGGAAGGCGAGCAGTACTTC | - | TRBD2 | TRBJ2-7 | TRBV7-2
CASSPTSGRARDKDTQYF | TGTGCCAGCAGCCCGACTAGCGGGAGGGCCCGAGATAAAGATACGCAGTATTTT | - | TRBD2 | TRBJ2-3 | TRBV7-9
CAYGQGIYEQYF | TGTGCCTACGGACAGGGCATCTACGAGCAGTACTTC | - | TRBD1 | TRBJ2-7 | TRBV2
CASSQEGIWGYTF | TGTGCCAGCAGCCAAGAGGGAATTTGGGGCTACACCTTC | - | - | TRBJ1-2 | TRBV3-1/TRBV3-2
CASSEIGTVDTDTQYF | TGTGCCAGCAGCGAAATCGGGACAGTCGACACAGATACGCAGTATTTT | - | TRBD1 | TRBJ2-3 | TRBV9
CSGHRANTEAFF | TGCAGCGGTCACAGGGCAAACACTGAAGCTTTCTTT | - | - | TRBJ1-1 | TRBV29-1
CASSQGRSGGYYNEQFF | TGTGCCAGCAGCCAAGGCAGAAGCGGGGGCTACTACAATGAGCAGTTCTTC | - | TRBD2 | TRBJ2-1 | TRBV4-2
CASSMYLRRERGGPNNEQFF | TGTGCCAGTAGTATGTACCTCCGTAGAGAGCGGGGGGGCCCCAACAATGAGCAGTTCTTC | - | TRBD2 | TRBJ2-1 | TRBV19
CASSLVGTGRVNTEAFF | TGTGCCAGCAGCTTGGTCGGGACAGGGAGGGTAAACACTGAAGCTTTCTTT | - | TRBD1 | TRBJ1-1 | TRBV7-2
CASSDSRGQVDTEAFF | TGTGCCAGCAGTGATTCTAGGGGGCAGGTGGACACTGAAGCTTTCTTT | - | TRBD1 | TRBJ1-1 | TRBV2
CASSTGHSRGYEQYF | TGCGCCAGCAGCACGGGACACTCCCGTGGCTACGAGCAGTACTTC | once | - | TRBJ2-7 | TRBV5-1
CSASYVGELFF | TGCAGTGCTAGTTACGTCGGGGAGCTGTTTTTT | - | - | TRBJ2-2 | TRBV20-1
CASSEYRGRDEQYF | TGTGCCAGCAGTGAATACAGGGGAAGGGACGAGCAGTACTTC | - | - | TRBJ2-7 | TRBV25-1
CAWSPGGPTDTQYF | TGTGCCTGGAGCCCTGGGGGTCCGACAGATACGCAGTATTTT | - | - | TRBJ2-3 | TRBV30
CASSPPSNYGYTF | TGTGCCAGCTCACCACCCAGTAACTATGGCTACACCTTC | once | - | TRBJ1-2 | TRBV18
CASSLSGVETQYF | TGTGCCAGCAGTTTATCGGGAGTAGAGACCCAGTACTTC | - | - | TRBJ2-5 | TRBV12-3/TRBV12-4
CASSYLQGAIYF | TGTGCCAGCAGTTACTTACAGGGAGCCATATATTTT | - | - | TRBJ1-3 | TRBV6-5
CASSSPYRLDSSTGELFF | TGTGCCAGCAGCTCGCCTTACAGACTCGACTCGAGCACCGGGGAGCTGTTTTTT | - | - | TRBJ2-2 | TRBV13
CASRRSNTGELFF | TGTGCCAGCAGGAGGTCGAACACCGGGGAGCTGTTTTTT | - | - | TRBJ2-2 | TRBV12-3/TRBV12-4
CASSIGGQPSYEQYF | TGTGCCAGTAGTATAGGAGGCCAGCCATCCTACGAGCAGTACTTC | - | - | TRBJ2-7 | TRBV19
CASMEYNEQFF | TGTGCCAGTATGGAGTACAATGAGCAGTTCTTC | - | - | TRBJ2-1 | TRBV19
CASSLAGTLVEQYF | TGCGCCAGCAGCCTAGCCGGGACATTAGTCGAGCAGTACTTC | - | - | TRBJ2-7 | TRBV5-1
CASSLADRGNQPQHF | TGTGCCAGCAGCTTGGCCGACAGGGGGAATCAGCCCCAGCATTTT | - | TRBD1 | TRBJ1-5 | TRBV5-8
CASSLGYGYTF | TGTGCCAGCAGCTTAGGGTATGGCTACACCTTC | - | - | TRBJ1-2 | TRBV11-2
CASSPRGLDYGYTF | TGTGCCAGCTCACCGCGGGGGTTAGACTATGGCTACACCTTC | - | - | TRBJ1-2 | TRBV18
CASSKDRLLADTQYF | TGTGCCAGCAGCAAAGACCGACTACTGGCTGATACGCAGTATTTT | - | - | TRBJ2-3 | TRBV21-1
CASSLDVGRNSGANVLTF | TGTGCCAGCAGCTTAGATGTTGGACGGAACTCTGGGGCCAACGTCCTGACTTTC | - | - | TRBJ2-6 | TRBV11-2
CASSLSLADSTDTQYF | TGTGCCAGCAGTTTAAGTCTAGCGGACAGCACAGATACGCAGTATTTT | - | TRBD2 | TRBJ2-3 | TRBV28
CASSIGTRGFSTEAFF | TGTGCCAGCAGCATAGGGACCAGGGGGTTTAGCACTGAAGCTTTCTTT | - | TRBD1 | TRBJ1-1 | TRBV7-8
CASGFVASGNTIYF | TGTGCTAGTGGTTTCGTGGCTTCTGGAAACACCATATATTTT | - | - | TRBJ1-3 | TRBV12-5
CASKARDTNYGYTF | TGTGCCAGCAAAGCGCGGGACACCAACTATGGCTACACCTTC | - | - | TRBJ1-2 | TRBV28
CASSLWGTDTQYF | TGTGCCAGCAGCTTGTGGGGCACAGATACGCAGTATTTT | once | - | TRBJ2-3 | TRBV5-6
CASSIGRAYQETQYF | TGTGCCAGTAGTATCGGAAGGGCGTACCAAGAGACCCAGTACTTC | - | - | TRBJ2-5 | TRBV19
CASSLLGSSYEQYF | TGTGCCAGCAGCTTGTTGGGGAGCTCCTACGAGCAGTACTTC | - | - | TRBJ2-7 | TRBV5-6
CASRGRAGVNTEAFF | TGTGCCAGCAGGGGCCGAGCAGGGGTGAACACTGAAGCTTTCTTT | - | - | TRBJ1-1 | TRBV7-2
CASRPTGGPYTDTQYF | TGTGCCAGCAGGCCTACGGGGGGGCCCTACACAGATACGCAGTATTTT | - | TRBD2 | TRBJ2-3 | TRBV6-6
CASSLDTFTTDTQYF | TGTGCCAGCAGCTTAGACACTTTCACCACAGATACGCAGTATTTT | - | - | TRBJ2-3 | TRBV7-8